This is a list of T cell receptor beta chains from one sample in a study of T cells in Graves' hyperthyroidism and ophthalmopathy. TCRdb analysed the multiplex PCR reads with MiXCR anew, one entry per CDR3 protein. Of some 600,000 distinct CDR3 sequences listed, roughly 14% are singletons. Sequenced sample: blood. These receptors were obtained from a woman aged 25 to 39 with Graves' hyperthyroidism that later progressed to Graves' ophthalmopathy. The CDR3 runs from the conserved cysteine through the conserved F or W. The D gene is left open where the match is weak. Clone size is not always given. Where it is, it says once, few, many or a class for expanded clones.

j_call,v_call,clone_size,d_call,cdr3_nt,cdr3_aa
TRBJ2-7,TRBV7-8,few,-,TGTGCCAGCAGCTTACCCCCCGGGGGTTACGCCTACGAGCAGTACTTC,CASSLPPGGYAYEQYF
TRBJ2-7,TRBV24-1,many,-,TGTGCCACCAGTGGCCAGTTCTCCTACGAGCAGTACTTC,CATSGQFSYEQYF
TRBJ2-2,TRBV6-1,many,-,TGTGCCTCATCTCCCGGGGACACCGGGGAGCTGTTTTTT,CASSPGDTGELFF
TRBJ2-7,TRBV18,many,-,TGTACCAGCTCACCGTCGGGCACCTACGAGCAGTACTTC,CTSSPSGTYEQYF
TRBJ1-2,TRBV6-1,many,-,TGTGCCAGCAGTTACCTATCGGGGGGTTTCACCTCTGGCTATGGCTACACCTTC,CASSYLSGGFTSGYGYTF
TRBJ2-3,TRBV5-1,few,-,TGCGCCAGCAGCTTGGTGACTGCCGGCACAGATACGCAGTATTTT,CASSLVTAGTDTQYF
TRBJ2-1,TRBV7-6,many,TRBD2,TGTGCCAGCAGCTTAGGGGGAGGCCTAGCGGAATCCTACAATGAGCAGTTCTTC,CASSLGGGLAESYNEQFF
TRBJ2-5,TRBV20-1,many,-,TGCAGTGCTACGGCGGGCGAGACCCAGTACTTC,CSATAGETQYF
TRBJ2-3,TRBV6-2/TRBV6-3,many,-,TGTGCCAGCAGTAACTCTCTTGGGGGCACAGATACGCAGTATTTT,CASSNSLGGTDTQYF
TRBJ2-1,TRBV20-1,many,TRBD2,TGCAGTGTTTTAGGACTAGCGGGACGCCTGAGCTCCTACAATGAGCAGTTCTTC,CSVLGLAGRLSSYNEQFF
TRBJ2-2,TRBV19,-,TRBD2,TGTGCCAGTAGTATAGGGCTAGCGGGAGGGCCCACCACCGGGGAGCTGTTTTTT,CASSIGLAGGPTTGELFF
TRBJ1-5,TRBV6-9,few,-,TGTGCCAGCAGCCTTATTCACGAGCCTAATCAGCCCCAGCATTTT,CASSLIHEPNQPQHF
TRBJ2-2,TRBV2,many,-,TGTGCCAGCAGCGGACTTCTCTCTACCACCGGGGAGCTGTTTTTT,CASSGLLSTTGELFF
TRBJ2-2,TRBV7-3,many,TRBD2,TGTGCCAGCAGCCGCGGGGGGTCGAACACCGGGGAGCTGTTTTTT,CASSRGGSNTGELFF
TRBJ1-2,TRBV12-3/TRBV12-4,few,-,TGTGCCACGGCTTCAGGGTCCCATGGCTACACCTTC,CATASGSHGYTF
TRBJ1-1,TRBV7-9,-,TRBD1,TGTGCCAGCAGCTTAGTGACAGGGGCGCCCCCTGAAGCTTTCTTT,CASSLVTGAPPEAFF
TRBJ2-7,TRBV12-3/TRBV12-4,many,TRBD1,TGTGCCAGCAGCTTGGGACAGGGTTACGAGCAGTACTTC,CASSLGQGYEQYF
TRBJ1-4,TRBV29-1,many,-,TGCAGCGTTGCCCAACTTAATGAAAAACTGTTTTTT,CSVAQLNEKLFF
TRBJ1-2,TRBV5-6,many,-,TGTGCCAGCAGCCCGACGGGGGAGGGAACCGGACTTGGCTACACCTTC,CASSPTGEGTGLGYTF
TRBJ2-2,TRBV2,many,-,TGTGCCAGCACTAGAAAGGACTGGAAGAACACCGGGGAGCTGTTTTTT,CASTRKDWKNTGELFF
TRBJ2-7,TRBV30,many,TRBD2,TGTGCCTGGAAGAGTAAAACTAGCGGACTCTACGAGCAGTACTTC,CAWKSKTSGLYEQYF
TRBJ2-7,TRBV7-8,many,-,TGTGCCAGCAGCTTAGCCCAGGCTACCTACGAGCAGTACTTC,CASSLAQATYEQYF
TRBJ1-6,TRBV4-3,many,-,TGCGCCAGCAGCCAAGACACTGGATCACCCCTCCACTTT,CASSQDTGSPLHF
TRBJ2-1,TRBV20-1,few,-,TGCAGTCCCCCATGGAGGCCGACCTACAATGAGCAGTTCTTC,CSPPWRPTYNEQFF
TRBJ2-6,TRBV2,-,TRBD1,TGTGCCAGCAGTAAGACAGGGGATCGCGTCCTGACTTTC,CASSKTGDRVLTF
TRBJ2-7,TRBV28,many,TRBD1,TGTGCCAGCAGTATGAGACAGGGGTACGAGCAGTACTTC,CASSMRQGYEQYF
TRBJ1-5,TRBV6-5,-,-,TGTGCCAGCAGTTACTCGAGTCATGGAGGAATCGACCCTACGCATTTT,CASSYSSHGGIDPTHF
TRBJ2-3,TRBV11-2,once,-,TGTGCCAGCAGAAAGGCCCTAGGGGCAGATACGCAGTATTTT,CASRKALGADTQYF
TRBJ2-5,TRBV14,many,TRBD1,TGTGCCAGCAGCCAATTGACAGGGCGAGAGACCCAGTACTTC,CASSQLTGRETQYF
TRBJ2-1,TRBV27,-,TRBD2,TGTGCCAGCAGTTTCCCCGGACTAGCGGGAGGGCATGAGCAGTTCTTC,CASSFPGLAGGHEQFF
TRBJ2-7,TRBV4-1,-,TRBD1,TGCGCCAGCACCCTCCGGACAGGGGACTTGGGGGAGCAGTACTTC,CASTLRTGDLGEQYF
TRBJ1-1,TRBV15,-,TRBD1,TGTGCCACCAGCACCCGGACAGGGGCTTTAACTGAAGCTTTCTTT,CATSTRTGALTEAFF
TRBJ2-1,TRBV7-3,many,-,TGTGCCAGCAGCGAGACCGGCCCCAATGAGCAGTTCTTC,CASSETGPNEQFF
TRBJ1-2,TRBV27,many,-,TGTGCCAGCACCCCGAGGATTGGGGCGGGTGGCTACACCTTC,CASTPRIGAGGYTF
TRBJ1-4,TRBV4-1,many,-,TGCGCCAGCAGCCAAGATAGCCGGGACACGAATGAAAAACTGTTTTTT,CASSQDSRDTNEKLFF
TRBJ2-5,TRBV20-1,-,-,TGCAGTGCTAGAGATACCCAGACCGGGGAGACCCAGTACTTC,CSARDTQTGETQYF
TRBJ2-4,TRBV10-3,many,-,TGTGCCATCAGTGTGGGGGCAGAATCTCCCAAAAACATTCAGTACTTC,CAISVGAESPKNIQYF
TRBJ1-5,TRBV7-3,many,-,TGTGCCAGCAGCCCTGACGGGACGGGCAATCAGCCCCAGCATTTT,CASSPDGTGNQPQHF
TRBJ1-1,TRBV12-3/TRBV12-4,many,-,TGTGCCAGCATTCTTTACACTGAAGCTTTCTTT,CASILYTEAFF
TRBJ2-1,TRBV28,few,-,TGTGCCAGTGGCTTAGCGGGACAGTACAATGAGCAGTTCTTC,CASGLAGQYNEQFF
TRBJ1-1,TRBV7-2,-,TRBD1,TGTGCCAGCAGCGAGGACAGGGATCACACTGAAGCTTTCTTT,CASSEDRDHTEAFF
TRBJ1-5,TRBV12-3/TRBV12-4,many,-,TGTGCCAGCAGTTTAGGTTGGATATTAGGCAATCAGCCCCAGCATTTT,CASSLGWILGNQPQHF
TRBJ2-3,TRBV10-3,few,-,TGTGCCAGCAGTTACGGGAGTACGCAGTATTTT,CASSYGSTQYF
TRBJ2-7,TRBV7-3,few,-,TGTGCCAGCAGCTTAACGCCAGGTAGCGCCTCCTACGAGCAGTACTTC,CASSLTPGSASYEQYF
TRBJ2-3,TRBV2,few,-,TGTGCCAGCAGTGTGTTGGCGGCGGGCACAGATACGCAGTATTTT,CASSVLAAGTDTQYF
TRBJ1-1,TRBV20-1,few,-,TGCAGTGCTAGAGAGTTTCAGAGAGAAGCTTTCTTT,CSAREFQREAFF
TRBJ2-7,TRBV4-1,-,TRBD2,TGCGCCAGCAGCCAAGTCTTAGCCAGCGGGAGGCTAATCTACGAGCAGTACTTC,CASSQVLASGRLIYEQYF
TRBJ2-3,TRBV25-1,-,TRBD2,TGTGCCAGCAAGATTAGCGGGACTAGGGATACGCAGTATTTT,CASKISGTRDTQYF
TRBJ2-1,TRBV12-3/TRBV12-4,-,TRBD2,TGTGCCAGCAGTTTAGCTAGCGGGAGCCCTGAGCAGTTCTTC,CASSLASGSPEQFF
TRBJ2-2,TRBV24-1,-,-,TGTGCCACCGAGGCTGCTGCCCACAAGAACACCGGGGAGCTGTTTTTT,CATEAAAHKNTGELFF
TRBJ2-1,TRBV6-5,many,-,TGTGCCAGCAGTTACCGAACGACTAGTTTTGAGCAGTTCTTC,CASSYRTTSFEQFF
TRBJ2-7,TRBV5-1,many,-,TGCGCCAGCAGCATGGCAGGGGAGGGATTTGACGAGCAGTACTTC,CASSMAGEGFDEQYF
TRBJ2-2,TRBV3-1,-,-,TGTGCCAGCAGCCAAAGCAGGGGTGGCACCGGGAAGCTGTTTTTT,CASSQSRGGTGKLFF
TRBJ1-5,TRBV14,many,-,TGTGCCAGCAGCCAAGAAGGCAATCAGCCCCAGCATTTT,CASSQEGNQPQHF
TRBJ1-1,TRBV19,few,-,TGTGCCAGTAGCCGGACGGGGCAAAACACTGAAGCTTTCTTT,CASSRTGQNTEAFF
TRBJ2-5,TRBV11-3,many,TRBD2,TGTGCCAGCAGCCTTACTAGCGGTAGGGAGACCCAGTACTTC,CASSLTSGRETQYF
TRBJ1-5,TRBV28,few,-,TGTGCCAGCAGTTTAACGAAGGCGGGGGGAAATCAGCCCCAGCATTTT,CASSLTKAGGNQPQHF
TRBJ1-2,TRBV20-1,-,-,TGCAGGGGTGCTGAAGATAACTATGGCTACACCTTC,CRGAEDNYGYTF
TRBJ2-5,TRBV19,-,-,TGTGCCACGTCGGAGGGGCCAGAGACCCAGTACTTC,CATSEGPETQYF
TRBJ2-1,TRBV5-1,-,-,TGCGCTAGCAGGGGTAGGAACCCCTCCTACAATGAGCAGTTCTTC,CASRGRNPSYNEQFF